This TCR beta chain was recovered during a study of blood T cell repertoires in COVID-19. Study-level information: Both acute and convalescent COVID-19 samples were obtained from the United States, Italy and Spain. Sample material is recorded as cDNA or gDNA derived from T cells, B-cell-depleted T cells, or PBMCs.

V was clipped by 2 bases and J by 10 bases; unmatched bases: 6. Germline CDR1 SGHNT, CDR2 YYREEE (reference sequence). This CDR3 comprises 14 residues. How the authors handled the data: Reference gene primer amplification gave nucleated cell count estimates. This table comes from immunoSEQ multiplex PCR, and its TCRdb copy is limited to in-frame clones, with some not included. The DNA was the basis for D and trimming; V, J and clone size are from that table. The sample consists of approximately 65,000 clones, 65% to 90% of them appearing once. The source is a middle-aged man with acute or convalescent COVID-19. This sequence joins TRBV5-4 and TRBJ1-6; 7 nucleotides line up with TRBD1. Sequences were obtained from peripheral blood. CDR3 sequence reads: CASSFGQEGSPLHF. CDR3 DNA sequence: TGTGCCAGCAGCTTCGGACAGGAGGGATCACCCCTCCACTTT.